This TCR beta chain was sequenced during a study of CD8 T cells in Susac syndrome. Trimming cost V 0 bases and J 4 bases, with 12 bases left between them. The CDR3 has 15 amino acids. Germline CDR1 MNHEY, CDR2 SVGAGI. The table lists this clonotype with a count of one. RNA was extracted with the RNeasy kit, and a quantity of about 0.45 to 1 ug was reverse transcribed using random hexamers. Amplification of TCR beta CDR3 used immunoSEQ multiplex PCR across 54 Vbeta and 13 Jbeta. One entry per CDR3 protein results from TCRdb running MiXCR on the immunoSEQ multiplex PCR reads. The sample holds some 170,000 distinct CDR3 sequences, roughly 94% seen once. Sequencing of TCR beta, carried out with a high-throughput approach, was applied to CD8+ and CD4+ T cells from the blood. Matching for age and sex applied to the controls, who were healthy donors. Negative isolation yielded the CD8+ and CD4+ T cells, while FACS enriched the TEMRA cells.

This receptor was taken from a human donor in good health. Material for sequencing was CD4+ T cells from PBMCs. The chain links TRBV6-5 to TRBJ2-5, with unresolved D. CDR3 sequence: CASSYSRPGRETQYF. CDR3 in DNA: TGTGCCAGCAGTTACTCTCGCCCCGGACGAGAGACCCAGTACTTC.